The 24 T cell receptor beta chains presented below share a single source sample, sequenced in a study of cytomegalovirus exposure and HLA in healthy donors (dated by TCRdb to about 2017). The library was obtained by the immunoSEQ multiplex PCR assay. Imported from immuneACCESS, the table was reduced by TCRdb to in-frame sequences with V and J called. These copies leave out some clones; in studies compared against another copy, an unresolved V gene accounts for under half, and the cause of the remainder is not known. This sample comprises around 250,000 clones, around 90% of them detected only once. The top ten constitute under 0.4% of the sample. Input material: PBMCs. The receptor set was obtained from a woman aged 18-29 years in good health and CMV-seronegative.

The table lists this clone with a few counts. The gene calls are TRBV11-2 and TRBJ1-6, with unresolved D. Germline V gives CDR1 SGHAT, CDR2 FQNNGV. With 3 bases removed from V and 15 bases from J, the gap between germline ends came to 9 bases. This CDR3 is 11 amino acids long. CDR3 in amino acids: CASSLLSSLHF. CDR3 coding DNA: TGTGCCAGCAGCTTGCTATCGAGCCTCCACTTT.

The chain uses TRBV2 and TRBJ1-1, with 12 positions matching TRBD1. With 10 bases clipped from V and 1 base from J, the junction kept 10 bases outside the gene matches. Germline V gene lookup returns CDR1 SNHLY and CDR2 FYNNEI. CDR3 length: 16 amino acids. The DNA of the CDR3 is TGTGCCACCAGGGGGGGACAGGGGGCCGGGAACACTGAAGCTTTCTTT. This translates into CATRGGQGAGNTEAFF.

This clone was observed a handful of times. The V and J genes are TRBV2 and TRBJ2-7; 11 nucleotides match TRBD1. V lost 6 bases, J lost 3 bases, and 1 base stayed unmatched. The germline V gene encodes CDR1 SNHLY and CDR2 FYNNEI. The CDR3 extends over 13 amino acids. CDR3 in DNA: TGTGCCAGCAGGGGGACAGGGGGCTACGAGCAGTACGTC. This sequence encodes CASRGTGGYEQYV.

The gene calls are TRBV9 and TRBJ2-7; D might be TRBD2 (6 bases). Germline V gene sequence: CDR1 SGDLS, CDR2 YYNGEE. The CDR3 is made up of 14 amino acids. The V and J ends lost 3 bases and 1 base respectively, with 11 bases between them. The DNA of the CDR3 is TGTGCCAGCAGCGCTCCGGGACTTTCCTACGAGCAGTACTTC. Translating it yields CASSAPGLSYEQYF. Full variable domain (missing parts from reference TRBV9 and TRBJ2-7): DSGVTQTPKHLITATGQRVTLRCSPRSGDLSVYWYQQSLDQGLQFLIQYYNGEERAKGNILERFSAQQFPDLHSELNLSSLELGDSALYFCASSAPGLSYEQYFGPGTRLTVT.

The V gene is TRBV6-4, the J gene TRBJ2-3; tentatively, D is TRBD1 (5 bases). The CDR3 runs to 15 residues. From germline, CDR1 is MRHNA and CDR2 SNTAGT. V lost 2 bases and J lost 2, with 11 bases in between. This CDR3 is CASSDGRGITDTQYF. CDR3 DNA: TGTGCCAGCAGTGACGGTAGGGGAATCACAGATACGCAGTATTTT.

The genes are TRBV10-3 and TRBJ2-2; tentatively, D is TRBD1 (5 bases). V was cut by 2 bases and J by 1 base, with 5 bases left in between. CDR1 and CDR2 from the germline V gene are ENHRY and SYGVKD. There are 14 residues in the CDR3. The CDR3 loop is CAISETGNTGELFF. The CDR3 nucleotides read TGTGCCATCAGTGAGACAGGGAACACCGGGGAGCTGTTTTTT.

The table lists this clone with a count of one. The V and J genes are TRBV6-5 and TRBJ2-2; TRBD1 might be the D (6 bases). V dropped 5 bases and J dropped 14 bases, with 18 bases sitting between them. The CDR3 length is 13 residues. CDR1 is MNHEY and CDR2 is SVGAGI in the germline V gene. CDR3 in amino acids: CASSRTVAWGLFF. CDR3 coding DNA: TGTGCCAGCAGTCGGACAGTGGCTTGGGGTCTGTTTTTT.

The J gene is TRBJ1-2, the V gene TRBV19; 12 bases fit TRBD1. The J segment lost 6 bases and the V segment lost 7 bases, leaving 6 bases of the junction unmatched. The CDR3 is 14 amino acids. Germline values: CDR1 LNHDA, CDR2 SQIVND (reference sequence). The CDR3 spells CASTTGQGADGYTF. CDR3 nucleotides: TGTGCCAGTACCACGGGACAGGGGGCTGATGGCTACACCTTC.

The CDR3 is CASSEPGHNTGELFF. The CDR3 DNA is TGCGCCAGCAGCGAGCCGGGACACAACACCGGGGAGCTGTTTTTT. The chain employs TRBV5-1 and TRBJ2-2; possibly TRBD1 for D (6 bases). CDR1 is SGHRS and CDR2 is YFSETQ in the germline V gene. V shed 4 bases and J shed 2 bases, with 12 bases lying between them. This CDR3 contains 15 residues.

This chain links TRBV7-6 with TRBJ2-5; D may be TRBD1 (6 bases). Trimming took off 2 bases at V and 1 base at J, with 11 bases between the two ends. The CDR3 totals 15 residues. CDR1 is SGHVS and CDR2 is FNYEAQ in the germline V gene. The CDR3 here is CASSLRSGVQETQYF. The DNA for the CDR3 is TGTGCCAGCAGCTTACGGTCAGGGGTCCAAGAGACCCAGTACTTC.

The chain uses TRBV6-1 and TRBJ2-2; D is possibly TRBD2 (6 bases). The CDR3 covers 15 residues. V was shortened by 4 bases and J by 6 bases, with 15 bases between the two germline ends. Per germline, CDR1 MNHNS and CDR2 SASEGT. The CDR3 here is CASSVIGGAPGELFF. The CDR3 DNA reads TGTGCCAGCAGTGTGATCGGGGGAGCCCCCGGGGAGCTGTTTTTT.

The chain carries TRBV18 and TRBJ2-7; 12 nucleotides match TRBD1. The CDR3 extends over 15 amino acids. Unmatched junction bases numbered 7, after V lost 6 bases and J lost 4 bases. The germline gives CDR1 KGHSH, CDR2 LQKENI. CDR3 protein: CASSAGTGGMYEQYV. In DNA, the CDR3 is TGTGCCAGCTCGGCAGGGACAGGGGGCATGTACGAGCAGTACGTC.

This chain joins TRBV4-3 and TRBJ2-3; a possible D gene is TRBD1 (5 bases). The V end lost 1 base, the J end lost 1 base, and 9 bases lay between the germline ends. This CDR3 region has 15 residues. In germline, CDR1 is LGHNA, CDR2 YSLEER. The CDR3 spells CASSQGVGRTDTQYF. The CDR3 DNA is TGCGCCAGCAGCCAAGGGGTGGGGCGCACAGATACGCAGTATTTT.

The chain uses TRBV11-2 and TRBJ2-1; D possibly corresponds to TRBD1 (6 bases). The CDR3 runs to 14 residues. Trimming pared 0 bases from V and 9 bases from J, leaving 12 bases between. Germline V gene sequence: CDR1 SGHAT, CDR2 FQNNGV. The CDR3 is CASSLDGGIIEQFF. DNA of the CDR3: TGTGCCAGCAGCTTAGATGGGGGCATTATTGAGCAGTTCTTC. Drawing the rest from reference TRBV11-2 and TRBJ2-1, the complete variable domain is EAGVAQSPRYKIIEKRQSVAFWCNPISGHATLYWYQQILGQGPKLLIQFQNNGVVDDSQLPKDRFSAERLKGVDSTLKIQPAKLEDSAVYLCASSLDGGIIEQFFGPGTRLTVL.

The chain employs TRBV7-3 and TRBJ2-3; 8 positions agree with TRBD2. This CDR3 is 15 amino acids long. Trimming at V came to 3 bases and at J to 3 bases, leaving 5 bases not matched to a gene. Germline values: CDR1 SGHTA, CDR2 FQGTGA. The CDR3 here is CASSLNSGGTDTQYF. CDR3 coding DNA: TGTGCCAGCAGCTTGAACAGCGGGGGAACAGATACGCAGTATTTT.

This rearrangement joins TRBV27 to TRBJ2-5, with 13 bases matching TRBD2. J was trimmed by 1 base and V by 3 bases; bases with no gene match: 2. CDR1 is MNHEY, CDR2 SMNVEV, per germline (reference sequence). The CDR3 extends over 16 amino acids. The CDR3 DNA follows: TGTGCCAGCAGTTTTAGGACTAGCGGGGGCCAAGAGACCCAGTACTTC. Translation: CASSFRTSGGQETQYF.

The V gene is TRBV5-1, the J gene TRBJ2-1; TRBD2 aligns across 9 bases. The CDR3 has 16 residues. With 1 base clipped from V and 1 base from J, the junction kept 3 bases outside the gene matches. Germline-derived CDR1 and CDR2 are SGHRS and YFSETQ. The CDR3 protein is CASSLSSGVSYNEQFF. CDR3 bases: TGCGCCAGCAGCTTGTCTAGCGGGGTTTCCTACAATGAGCAGTTCTTC.

This clone was picked up one time. This chain links TRBV27 with TRBJ1-1; 9 nucleotides agree with TRBD1. V was clipped by 1 base and J by 4 bases; unmatched bases: 4. Per germline, CDR1 MNHEY and CDR2 SMNVEV (reference sequence). This CDR3 comprises 15 residues. The CDR3 loop is CASSLLGTGSTEAFF. DNA of the CDR3: TGTGCCAGCAGTTTATTGGGGACAGGGTCCACTGAAGCTTTCTTT.

The chain recombines TRBV6-5 with TRBJ2-7; 12 positions match TRBD2. This CDR3 comprises 15 residues. J was trimmed by 0 bases and V by 4 bases; bases with no gene match: 1. The germline CDR1 and CDR2 sequences are MNHEY and SVGAGI. CDR3: CASSLGLAGSYEQYF. CDR3 nucleotide sequence: TGTGCCAGCAGTTTGGGACTAGCGGGCTCCTACGAGCAGTACTTC.

J is TRBJ1-5 and V is TRBV5-5; 9 bases line up with TRBD1. The CDR3 runs 18 residues. V lost 0 bases, J lost 0 bases, and 7 bases stayed unmatched. Germline lookup yields CDR1 SGHKS and CDR2 YYEKEE (reference sequence). The chain's CDR3 is CASSLVATGGLSNQPQHF. The DNA of the CDR3 is TGTGCCAGCAGCTTGGTCGCGACAGGGGGTCTTAGCAATCAGCCCCAGCATTTT.

V usage is TRBV5-1 and J usage is TRBJ2-7, with 7 positions matching TRBD2. Germline V gene lookup returns CDR1 SGHRS and CDR2 YFSETQ. This CDR3 is built from 15 residues. J was trimmed by 1 base and V by 3 bases; bases with no gene match: 7. The CDR3 protein is CASSSTGGGSYEQYF. As DNA, the CDR3 is TGCGCCAGCAGCTCGACCGGGGGAGGGTCCTACGAGCAGTACTTC.

This chain connects TRBV19 to TRBJ2-1, with 7 positions matching TRBD2. The ends lost 5 bases at V and 8 bases at J; junction bases unmatched: 9. The CDR3 covers 14 residues. Looked up from germline, CDR1 is LNHDA and CDR2 is SQIVND (reference sequence). The CDR3 region has the DNA TGTGCCAGTAGTGCCAGGACTAGTACTTATGAGCAGTTCTTC. Residues: CASSARTSTYEQFF.

The rearrangement joins TRBV11-2 to TRBJ2-3, with D tentatively TRBD1 (5 bases). The CDR3 spans 15 residues. Germline V gene data show CDR1 as SGHAT and CDR2 as FQNNGV. Deletions cut 2 bases from V and 2 bases from J, with 11 bases between. The CDR3 DNA sequence: TGTGCCAGCAGCTTAAGGGGCGGAACCACAGATACGCAGTATTTT. It yields the protein CASSLRGGTTDTQYF.

The chain employs TRBV5-1 and TRBJ2-3; TRBD2 matches at 7 bases. Germline trimming cut 2 bases from V and 0 bases from J; bases unmatched to any gene: 3. The CDR3 has 15 residues. From germline, CDR1 is SGHRS and CDR2 YFSETQ. CDR3 amino acids: CASSFLGLSTDTQYF. CDR3 DNA sequence: TGCGCCAGCAGCTTTCTGGGACTAAGCACAGATACGCAGTATTTT.